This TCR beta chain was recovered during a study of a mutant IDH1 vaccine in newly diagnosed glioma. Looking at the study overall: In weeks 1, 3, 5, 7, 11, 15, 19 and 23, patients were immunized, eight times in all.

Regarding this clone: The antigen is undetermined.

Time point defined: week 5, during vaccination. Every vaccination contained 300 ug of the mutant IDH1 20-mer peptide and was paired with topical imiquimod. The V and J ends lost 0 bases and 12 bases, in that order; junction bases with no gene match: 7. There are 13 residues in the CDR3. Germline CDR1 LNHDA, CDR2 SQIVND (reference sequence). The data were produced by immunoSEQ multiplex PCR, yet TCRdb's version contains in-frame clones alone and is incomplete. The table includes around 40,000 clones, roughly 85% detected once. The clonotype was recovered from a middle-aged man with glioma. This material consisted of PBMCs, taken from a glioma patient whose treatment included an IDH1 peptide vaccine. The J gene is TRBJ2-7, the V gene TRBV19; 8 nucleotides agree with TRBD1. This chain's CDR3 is CASSIDGTGARYF. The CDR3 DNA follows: TGTGCCAGTAGTATAGATGGGACAGGAGCTAGGTACTTC.